The subject of this entry is one T cell receptor beta chain. Using immunoSEQ multiplex PCR, the repertoire was profiled, and TCRdb retains in-frame clones only, with some absent. This sample carries just over 2,000,000 clones, about 94% of them seen once, and the ten largest clones take about 1.1%. This entry comes from a study of shared clonotypes between healthy human individuals. Selected positively for CCR7 and CD45RO-negative, naive CD8 cells excluded terminally differentiated effector memory CD45RA+ cells. Per the germline V gene, CDR1 is MNHNY and CDR2 is SVGAGI (reference sequence). This CDR3 has 13 amino acids. V lost 5 bases and J 5 bases, leaving 13 bases between the germline ends.

Sequencing was carried out using naive CD8+ T cells sorted from blood. This sequence originates from a man aged 18 to 29 in good health. This chain uses TRBV6-6 with TRBJ2-7; D possibly corresponds to TRBD2 (5 bases). CDR3 coding DNA: TGTGCCAGCAGTGCTGACTACGGGGACGAGCAGTACTTC. Amino acid sequence: CASSADYGDEQYF.